This TCR beta chain comes out of a study of post-analysis software for immune sequencing data. Study-wide background: Some patients lacked subtype; others had relapsing-remitting, secondary progressive or progressive-relapsing disease.

About this clonotype: No antigen is known for it.

Findings of the study overall: In multiple sclerosis, normalized Chao1 diversity was significantly below that of controls. Among four or five TRBV segments more frequent in patients than controls were TRBV5-6, TRBV5-1 and TRBV20-1.

The authors incorporated unique molecular identifiers into the TCR beta cDNA libraries. TCRdb used MiXCR to reprocess the PCR reads, holding one entry per CDR3 protein. Found here are approximately 770,000 distinct CDR3 sequences, about 45% of them singletons; the top ten hold roughly 4.5%. V lost 1 base and J 4 bases, leaving 8 bases between the germline ends. The CDR3 covers 12 residues. Germline CDR1 is SQVTM and CDR2 is ANQGSEA. This TCR derives from a girl between 5 and 17 years old with multiple sclerosis. Specimen: blood. The chain links TRBV29-1 to TRBJ2-7, with D perhaps matching TRBD1 (5 bases). The CDR3 sequence is CSVEAQGYEQYF. DNA of the CDR3: TGCAGCGTTGAAGCGCAGGGTTACGAGCAGTACTTC.